The 16 T cell receptor beta chains below come from one sample, sequenced in a study of shared clonotypes between healthy human individuals. Positively selected for CCR7, the CD45RO-negative cells used as naive CD8 cells excluded terminally differentiated effector memory CD45RA+ cells. Profiled with immunoSEQ multiplex PCR; TCRdb holds only in-frame clones, not every one. In the table there are 500,000 to 700,000 clones, approximately 95% of which are singletons. The specimen sequenced was naive CD8+ T cells sorted from blood. The receptors stem from a woman aged 25 to 45 in good health.

V and J are TRBV19 and TRBJ2-1; TRBD2 aligns across 9 bases. In germline, CDR1 is LNHDA, CDR2 SQIVND (reference sequence). V shed 5 bases, J shed 5 bases, and the junction held 13 bases outside the gene matches. This CDR3 comprises 17 residues. CDR3 in amino acids: CASSPKGAGGMNNEQFF. In DNA, the CDR3 is TGTGCCAGTAGTCCCAAGGGGGCGGGAGGGATGAACAATGAGCAGTTCTTC.

This clone was seen just once. J is TRBJ2-7 and V is TRBV29-1; 7 nucleotides match TRBD1. The V gene end was trimmed by 6 bases and the J gene end by 9 bases; junction bases not matched to a gene: 8. The CDR3 is made up of 11 amino acids. Germline values: CDR1 SQVTM, CDR2 ANQGSEA. The CDR3 DNA reads TGCAGCGTCCCCGACAGGGCCGGGCAGTACTTC. It translates to CSVPDRAGQYF.

This clone was seen just once. The rearrangement uses TRBV28 and TRBJ2-7; the D gene is possibly TRBD1 (6 bases). The CDR3 has 14 amino acids. CDR1 and CDR2 from the germline V gene are MDHEN and SYDVKM. The V gene lost 6 bases and the J gene lost 2 bases, with 14 bases spanning the gap. CDR3 nucleotide sequence: TGTGCCAGCAGCATAGCTGGGGGCACCTACGAGCAGTACTTC. It specifies CASSIAGGTYEQYF.

The J gene is TRBJ2-4, the V gene TRBV5-1; tentatively, D is TRBD1 or TRBD2 (5 bases each). The CDR3 covers 14 residues. Germline CDR1 and CDR2: SGHRS and YFSETQ. V was pared by 5 bases and J by 6 bases, with 15 bases between. The CDR3 coding sequence is TGCGCCAGCAGAAGCCCCGAGGGGAGAAACATTCAGTACTTC. Protein: CASRSPEGRNIQYF.

V usage is TRBV15 and J usage is TRBJ1-5; D gene uncertain. The germline V and J ends were trimmed by 1 base and 0 bases, with 10 bases remaining between them. Germline V gene sequence: CDR1 LNHNV, CDR2 YYDKDF (reference sequence). This CDR3 region has 16 residues. CDR3 region: CATSRGDLYSNQPQHF. The CDR3 coding sequence is TGTGCCACCAGCAGAGGGGATCTCTATAGCAATCAGCCCCAGCATTTT.

This rearrangement joins TRBV6-5 to TRBJ2-5; D unresolved. The CDR3 has 13 residues. V was pared by 5 bases and J by 5 bases, with 12 bases between. The germline V gene encodes CDR1 MNHEY and CDR2 SVGAGI. CDR3 in amino acids: CASSTLVGETQYF. CDR3 in DNA: TGTGCCAGCAGTACGCTAGTCGGGGAGACCCAGTACTTC.

The chain uses TRBV28 and TRBJ2-7, with D uncertain. Germline assignment: CDR1 MDHEN and CDR2 SYDVKM. This CDR3 is 13 amino acids long. The germline V and J ends were trimmed by 2 bases and 4 bases, with 9 bases remaining between them. The CDR3 DNA is TGTGCCAGCAGTTTACAGACGGATTACGAGCAGTACTTC. Protein product: CASSLQTDYEQYF.

This sequence joins TRBV5-4 and TRBJ2-7; D ambiguous. CDR3 length equals 13 residues. With 0 bases removed from V and 2 bases from J, the gap between germline ends came to 6 bases. In germline, CDR1 is SGHNT, CDR2 YYREEE (reference sequence). CDR3 sequence reads: CASSLGDTYEQYF. DNA for the CDR3: TGTGCCAGCAGCTTGGGGGATACCTACGAGCAGTACTTC.

The chain recombines TRBV7-8 with TRBJ1-1, with D maybe TRBD1 (5 bases). Trimming left V 5 bases short and J 0 bases short, with 13 bases between. Germline V gene sequence: CDR1 SGHVS, CDR2 FQNEAQ. There are 15 residues in the CDR3. The CDR3 DNA sequence: TGTGCCAGCAGCGGGACGGATAACATGAACACTGAAGCTTTCTTT. Protein sequence: CASSGTDNMNTEAFF.

This clone appeared a single time. This chain uses TRBV29-1 with TRBJ2-1; possibly TRBD2 for D (6 bases). CDR1 and CDR2 from the germline V gene are SQVTM and ANQGSEA. The CDR3 consists of 14 residues. V dropped 7 bases and J dropped 0 bases, with 13 bases sitting between them. The CDR3 reads CSGSSVSSYNEQFF. The CDR3 nucleotides are TGCAGCGGCTCTAGCGTTAGCTCCTACAATGAGCAGTTCTTC.

The chain uses TRBV28 and TRBJ2-7; D gene ambiguous. Trimming removed 7 bases at V and 5 bases at J, with 15 bases between. CDR3 size: 13 residues. CDR1 and CDR2 (germline): MDHEN, SYDVKM. CDR3 DNA sequence: TGTGCCAGCACCGAACGGCAAGCCCACGAGCAGTACTTC. Protein: CASTERQAHEQYF.

Points on this clone: Other DNA sequences of this sample code for an identical CDR3. V is TRBV29-1 and J is TRBJ2-7; the match to TRBD1 covers 8 bases. CDR1 is SQVTM and CDR2 is ANQGSEA in the germline V gene. Unmatched junction bases numbered 6, after V lost 7 bases and J lost 1 base. There are 13 residues in the CDR3. The CDR3 spells CSAGTGVSYEQYF. The CDR3 region has the DNA TGCAGCGCCGGGACAGGCGTATCCTACGAGCAGTACTTC.

The chain carries TRBV6-5 and TRBJ1-2; D is undetermined. The germline gives CDR1 MNHEY, CDR2 SVGAGI. Between the trimmed V and J ends, which lost 5 bases and 8 bases, there was a span of 18 bases. This CDR3 has 14 residues. CDR3 sequence reads: CASSGSELGEGYTF. For the CDR3, the DNA is TGTGCCAGCAGTGGGAGCGAGCTGGGAGAAGGCTACACCTTC.

The table lists this clone with a count of one. This chain connects TRBV2 to TRBJ1-1; tentatively, D is TRBD1 (5 bases). Between the trimmed V and J ends, which lost 4 bases and 3 bases, there was a span of 9 bases. The CDR3 sequence is 13 residues long. Germline V lookup: CDR1 SNHLY, CDR2 FYNNEI. The CDR3 is CASSGGGYTEAFF. The DNA for the CDR3 is TGTGCCAGCAGTGGGGGCGGCTACACTGAAGCTTTCTTT.

Note on this clone: Other nucleotide sequences in the sample specify the same CDR3. This chain connects TRBV5-1 to TRBJ2-7, with a tentative D call TRBD1 (7 bases). Between the trimmed V and J ends, which lost 4 bases and 5 bases, there was a span of 10 bases. This CDR3 contains 12 residues. CDR1 is SGHRS and CDR2 is YFSETQ in the germline V gene. CDR3 in DNA: TGCGCCAGCAGCCCAGGGGGGCACGAGCAGTACTTC. Its protein is CASSPGGHEQYF.

J is TRBJ1-6 and V is TRBV6-5, with a possible D match to TRBD1 (5 bases). The CDR3 spans 12 residues. From germline, CDR1 is MNHEY and CDR2 SVGAGI. V dropped 7 bases and J dropped 7 bases, with 8 bases sitting between them. CDR3 sequence (DNA): TGTGCCAGCACTCAGGGAAATTCACCCCTCCACTTT. Translating gives CASTQGNSPLHF.